These T cell receptor beta chains were read from a single sample in a study of blood T cell repertoires in COVID-19. Sequenced by immunoSEQ multiplex PCR; TCRdb stores in-frame clones only, minus some. The sample lists 300,000 to 350,000 clones, 85% to 90% occurring once. Material: peripheral blood. These TCRs come from a woman aged 25 to 39 with COVID-19, enrolled during active disease. Both conserved end residues are part of each CDR3. Each record gives: clone size, J gene, V gene, D gene, CDR3 protein, CDR3 DNA. D genes are given only for firm matches. Where a row states a size, it is once, few, many or the class of an expanded clone; other rows omit it.

abundance: -; j_gene: TRBJ1-4; v_gene: TRBV28; d_gene: -; CDR3aa: CASNPPGEDEKLFF; CDR3nt: TGTGCCAGCAATCCACCCGGGGAGGATGAAAAACTGTTTTTT
abundance: -; j_gene: TRBJ2-7; v_gene: TRBV7-7; d_gene: -; CDR3aa: CASSANSGSYEQYF; CDR3nt: TGTGCCAGCAGCGCAAATAGCGGATCCTACGAGCAGTACTTC
abundance: -; j_gene: TRBJ2-7; v_gene: TRBV27; d_gene: -; CDR3aa: CASSFLPPTGLSGYSYEQYF; CDR3nt: TGTGCCAGCAGTTTCCTCCCCCCGACAGGCCTTAGCGGGTATTCCTACGAGCAGTACTTC
abundance: once; j_gene: TRBJ1-6; v_gene: TRBV5-1; d_gene: -; CDR3aa: CASSLKGRYNSPLHF; CDR3nt: TGCGCCAGCAGCTTAAAGGGGCGCTATAATTCACCCCTCCACTTT
abundance: -; j_gene: TRBJ1-1; v_gene: TRBV30; d_gene: -; CDR3aa: CACIGQLKEAFF; CDR3nt: TGTGCCTGCATTGGACAGCTAAAAGAAGCTTTCTTT
abundance: many; j_gene: TRBJ1-3; v_gene: TRBV9; d_gene: -; CDR3aa: CASSVNTGLSGNTIYF; CDR3nt: TGTGCCAGCAGCGTAAACACAGGTCTCTCTGGAAACACCATATATTTT
abundance: -; j_gene: TRBJ1-5; v_gene: TRBV10-3; d_gene: TRBD1; CDR3aa: CAISPGQGGQNQPQHF; CDR3nt: TGTGCCATCAGCCCGGGACAGGGTGGCCAGAATCAGCCCCAGCATTTT
abundance: -; j_gene: TRBJ1-1; v_gene: TRBV6-1; d_gene: -; CDR3aa: CASSDRMASFTEAFF; CDR3nt: TGTGCCAGCAGTGACAGGATGGCATCCTTCACTGAAGCTTTCTTT
abundance: few; j_gene: TRBJ2-7; v_gene: TRBV27; d_gene: TRBD2; CDR3aa: CASSSNSWTRSSREQYF; CDR3nt: TGTGCCAGCAGTTCAAACTCCTGGACTAGATCTAGTCGCGAGCAGTACTTC
abundance: -; j_gene: TRBJ2-7; v_gene: TRBV5-1; d_gene: TRBD2; CDR3aa: CASSPGLAGLSYEQYF; CDR3nt: TGCGCCAGCAGCCCGGGACTAGCGGGATTGTCCTACGAGCAGTACTTC
abundance: -; j_gene: TRBJ2-1; v_gene: TRBV19; d_gene: -; CDR3aa: CASSLGAEQFF; CDR3nt: TGTGCCAGTAGTTTGGGCGCGGAGCAGTTCTTC